A selection of T cell receptor beta chains follows, all from one sample in a study of cytotoxic CD8 clonotypes in ibrutinib-treated CLL. Profiled with immunoSEQ multiplex PCR; TCRdb holds only in-frame clones, not every one. The sample lists 250,000 to 350,000 clones, 60% to 80% occurring once. The sample was PBMCs, taken at disease progression, from a patient treated with ibrutinib. These receptors were taken from a human donor with chronic lymphocytic leukemia. CDR3s include the opening cysteine and the closing phenylalanine or tryptophan. D genes are given only for firm matches.

j_call v_call d_call cdr3_nt cdr3_aa
TRBJ2-1 TRBV18 NA TGTGCCAGCTCACCTCAGGGGTATAATGAGCAGTTCTTC CASSPQGYNEQFF
TRBJ1-6 TRBV2 NA TGTGCCAGCAGTCCCCGGGGGAGGGGATGGAATTCACCCCTCCACTTT CASSPRGRGWNSPLHF
TRBJ1-3 TRBV5-1 NA TGCGCCAGCAGCTTGAATCTAGTAACCTCTGGAAACACCATATATTTT CASSLNLVTSGNTIYF
TRBJ1-6 TRBV19 TRBD1 TGTGCCAGTAGTTTTAGGACAGGGAATAATTCACCCCTCCACTTT CASSFRTGNNSPLHF
TRBJ2-7 TRBV27 TRBD1 TGTGCCAGCAGTTTCGGACAGGGAAGCTACGAGCAGTACTTC CASSFGQGSYEQYF
TRBJ1-5 TRBV6-5 NA TGTGCCAGCAGCAACGACAGGAACAATCAGCCCCAGCATTTT CASSNDRNNQPQHF
TRBJ2-5 TRBV7-9 NA TGTGCCAGTTCCCACCGCGACCTCAGATCCCAAGAGACCCAGTACTTC CASSHRDLRSQETQYF
TRBJ1-6 TRBV5-6 NA TGTGCCAGCAGCTTGAGGACGGGGACCGCTAATTCACCCCTCCACTTT CASSLRTGTANSPLHF
TRBJ1-2 TRBV5-4 TRBD1 TGTGCCACCACGACAGGGAAAACAGCTAACTATGGCTACACCTTC CATTTGKTANYGYTF
TRBJ2-3 TRBV4-3 TRBD2 TGCGCCAGCAGCCAATTATTGGCTAGCGGGGCAGATACGCAGTATTTT CASSQLLASGADTQYF
TRBJ2-1 TRBV6-5 TRBD1 TGTGCCAGCAGAAACAGGGGGGATGAGCAGTTCTTC CASRNRGDEQFF
TRBJ2-7 TRBV20-1 NA TGCAGTGCTTTACACCAACACGAGCAGTACTTC CSALHQHEQYF
TRBJ2-7 TRBV28 TRBD1 TGTGCCAGCAGTGCACCGGGACAGGCCTACGAGCAGTACTTC CASSAPGQAYEQYF
TRBJ1-5 TRBV21-1 NA TGTGCCAGCAGCAAAAACGTCCCTCGGGGTGGGAATCAGCCCCAGCATTTT CASSKNVPRGGNQPQHF
TRBJ1-4 TRBV4-1 NA TGCGCCAGCAGCTCTTATATGGCAACTAATGAAAAACTGTTTTTT CASSSYMATNEKLFF
TRBJ2-1 TRBV4-3 NA TGCGCCAGCAGCCTATTTCCCGGGACCGGCTACAATGAGCAGTTCTTC CASSLFPGTGYNEQFF
TRBJ2-5 TRBV12-1 NA TGTGCCAGCAGCTCGACTACTCAAGAGACCCAGTACTTC CASSSTTQETQYF
TRBJ1-1 TRBV5-1 NA TGCGCCAGCAGCTTAGGTCCGACCAACACTGAAGCTTTCTTT CASSLGPTNTEAFF
TRBJ2-1 TRBV4-1 TRBD2 TGCGCCAGCAGCCCATCCCGGAGGACTAGCGGGGGGAATGAGCAGTTCTTC CASSPSRRTSGGNEQFF